Listed here are 10 T cell receptor beta chains from one sample, sequenced in a study of T-cell reconstitution after alpha-beta-depleted transplantation in children. It was with unique molecular identifiers that the TCRbeta library was prepared. TCRdb redid the calling of the PCR reads with MiXCR, one entry per CDR3 protein. The profile covers approximately 490,000 distinct CDR3 sequences, with over 9.5% appearing a single time and 2% to 2.5% taken by the ten largest. Sequenced material: PBMCs, taken before TCRalphabeta/CD19-depleted stem cell transplant. The receptors shown here come from a child younger than 10 with inherited bone marrow failure, due to receive a stem cell transplant.

This clonotype was seen more than once but under ten times. The chain is built from TRBV2 and TRBJ2-1; TRBD2 matches at 10 bases. The CDR3 loop spans 17 amino acids. Losses at the gene ends were 4 bases for V and 4 bases for J; bases not matched to a gene: 10. In germline, CDR1 is SNHLY, CDR2 FYNNEI. CDR3 nucleotide sequence: TGTGCCAGCAGTGCGCAGTCTAGCGGGAGTATATACAATGAGCAGTTCTTC. This sequence encodes CASSAQSSGSIYNEQFF.

This clonotype was counted at least ten times. This chain joins TRBV6-1 and TRBJ2-2; D is possibly TRBD1 (6 bases). Per germline, CDR1 MNHNS and CDR2 SASEGT. The CDR3 contains 20 residues. Trimming removed 1 base from V and 4 bases from J, with 25 bases in between. DNA for the CDR3: TGTGCCAGCAGTGAAGGGTTCGCTTTATGGGGGCCCCGTGGCACCGGGGAGCTGTTTTTT. It translates to CASSEGFALWGPRGTGELFF.

This clonotype was seen many times. The chain links TRBV7-2 to TRBJ1-6; perhaps TRBD1 as D (6 bases). Germline CDR1 SGHTA, CDR2 FQGNSA. CDR3 length equals 16 residues. The V gene lost 3 bases and the J gene lost 6 bases, with 15 bases spanning the gap. CDR3 sequence (DNA): TGTGCCAGCAGCTTGGGGGACAATAGGCGTAATTCACCCCTCCACTTT. Its translation: CASSLGDNRRNSPLHF.

This clonotype was detected ten times or more. This chain joins TRBV25-1 and TRBJ2-7, with D maybe TRBD1 (5 bases). Between the trimmed V and J ends, which lost 1 base and 1 base, there was a span of 8 bases. This CDR3 comprises 14 residues. Germline-derived CDR1 and CDR2 are MGHDK and SYGVNS. This CDR3 is CASSEFRGSYEQYF. The CDR3, as DNA: TGTGCCAGCAGTGAATTTAGGGGTTCCTACGAGCAGTACTTC.

This clonotype was seen ten or more times. The genes are TRBV12-3 or TRBV12-4 and TRBJ2-2, with D hard to call. The CDR3 is made up of 12 amino acids. Trimming stripped 5 bases from V and 5 bases from J, with 6 bases between. CDR3 bases: TGTGCCAGCAGTACCACTACCGGGGAGCTGTTTTTT. It encodes CASSTTTGELFF.

This clonotype was seen ten or more times. The DNA of the CDR3 is TGTGCCATCAGTAGACTGAGCGTAGAGGGCGAGCAGTACTTC. Translating gives CAISRLSVEGEQYF. The genes are TRBV10-3 and TRBJ2-7; D perhaps matches TRBD2 (5 bases). The germline V gene has CDR1 ENHRY and CDR2 SYGVKD. The CDR3 is 14 residues long. V was pared by 5 bases and J by 6 bases, with 17 bases between.

This clonotype has ten or more counts. The rearrangement uses TRBV20-1 and TRBJ2-3; the D is unclear. This CDR3 region has 10 residues. CDR1 is DFQATT and CDR2 is SNEGSKA in the germline V gene (reference sequence). V was shortened by 8 bases and J by 7 bases, with 10 bases between the two germline ends. The CDR3 bases are TGCAGTCCCACTGGGTATACGCAGTATTTT. Its protein product is CSPTGYTQYF.

The V and J genes are TRBV7-9 and TRBJ2-7, with D uncertain. The CDR3 has 13 residues. In germline, CDR1 is SEHNR, CDR2 FQNEAQ (reference sequence). Trimming left V 4 bases short and J 0 bases short, with 7 bases between. The CDR3 coding sequence is TGTGCCAGCAGCTACGGAGCCTCCTACGAGCAGTACTTC. This gives the protein CASSYGASYEQYF.

This clonotype came up a few times. The V gene is TRBV20-1, the J gene TRBJ1-2, with D maybe TRBD1 (6 bases). Germline assignment: CDR1 DFQATT and CDR2 SNEGSKA (reference sequence). This CDR3 is built from 15 residues. The V end was cut by 6 bases, the J end by 4 bases, with 21 bases between. CDR3 sequence reads: CSAVPPHRASYGYTF. The CDR3 nucleotides read TGCAGTGCCGTGCCGCCTCACAGGGCTAGCTATGGCTACACCTTC.

As to this clonotype: The junction departs from germline at one end; a sequencing error may be responsible. This rearrangement joins TRBV7-9 to TRBJ2-7; 9 bases map to TRBD1. This CDR3 spans 14 amino acids. The germline gives CDR1 SEHNR, CDR2 FQNEAQ (reference sequence). In DNA, the CDR3 is TGTGCCAGCAGCTTTACAGGGGGCCCCTACGAGCTGTACTTC. Translation: CASSFTGGPYELYF.